This T cell receptor beta chain was found in a study of molecular identifiers for immune sequencing clone quantification. Study results and caveats: Over 98% of effector molecules, yet under 1% of naive-cell molecules, were held by clones above 20 RNA copies. For highly expanded clones, sizes could be underestimated when identical TCR molecules share a barcode.

At least ten counts were recorded for this clonotype. Its antigen remains unidentified. TCRdb used MiXCR to reprocess the PCR reads, holding one entry per CDR3 protein. In the table there are around 320,000 distinct CDR3 sequences, roughly 24% of which are singletons. The authors sorted naive CD8 T cells as CD8+CD4-CCR7+CD45RA+. The V and J ends lost 3 bases and 5 bases respectively, with 10 bases between them. Germline CDR1 and CDR2: GTSNPN and SVGIG (reference sequence). This CDR3 spans 12 amino acids. The TCR comes from a human donor in good health. Some libraries in this study had Jurkat cell RNA spiked in. The sample comprised naive CD8+ T cells from blood, with Jurkat cell RNA spiked in. Subset specified: FACS-sorted CD8+CD4-CCR7+CD45RA+ naive T cells. The genes are TRBV30 and TRBJ2-5; perhaps TRBD1 as D (5 bases). The DNA of the CDR3 is TGTGCCTGGAGCGGGTCAGGGGAGACCCAGTACTTC. It is translated as CAWSGSGETQYF.